Sequencing of this T cell receptor (beta chain) was carried out in a study of blood T cell repertoires in COVID-19. TCRdb's copy holds only in-frame clones and misses some; the assay was immunoSEQ multiplex PCR. Of approximately 75,000 clones in the sample, 80% to 90% are singletons; the top ten hold around 20%. The CDR3 is 15 amino acids. Deletions cut 1 base from V and 6 bases from J, with 13 bases between. Germline loops: CDR1 SGHTA, CDR2 FQGNSA. The sequence was collected from a woman in her 50s with acute or convalescent COVID-19. The rearrangement joins TRBV7-2 to TRBJ2-1, with D possibly TRBD2 on 5 matching bases. The sequencing input was peripheral blood. Here the CDR3 DNA reads TGTGCCAGCAGCTTAGTCGGTCCTAGCAGCAATGAGCAGTTCTTC. Its translation: CASSLVGPSSNEQFF.